The rows below give T cell receptor beta chains drawn from one sample of a study of cytomegalovirus exposure and HLA in healthy donors. This table comes from immunoSEQ multiplex PCR, and its TCRdb copy is limited to in-frame clones, with some not included. The table shows roughly 86,000 clones, with under 80% occurring only once. Source material: PBMCs. These receptors all come from a man aged 50 to 59 in good health and CMV-seropositive. Both conserved end residues are part of each CDR3. D genes are given only for firm matches. The size field is filled for only some rows; it gives once, few, many or a size class.

TRBV9	TRBJ2-5	-	-	14	TGTGCCAGCAGCGTAGGGCAGGGGAAAGAGACCCAGTACTTC	CASSVGQGKETQYF
TRBV12-5	TRBJ2-7	-	-	15	TGTGCTAGTGGTTTGGTACAAACAGAATCCTACGAGCAGTACTTC	CASGLVQTESYEQYF
TRBV7-2	TRBJ1-5	-	TRBD1	15	TGTGCCAGCAGCCAGGGGGCTGGGAGCAATCAGCCCCAGCATTTT	CASSQGAGSNQPQHF
TRBV9	TRBJ1-2	-	TRBD1	20	TGTGCCAGCAGCGTAGGGGGGGGAAACCCGGGACAGGCCTGGCTGCATGGCTACACCTTC	CASSVGGGNPGQAWLHGYTF
TRBV5-3	TRBJ1-3	-	-	13	TGTGCCAGAAGCTTGTTAGCTGGAAACACCATATATTTT	CARSLLAGNTIYF
TRBV28	TRBJ1-1	-	-	12	TGTGCCAGCAGTAACCAGGGAACTGAAGCTTTCTTT	CASSNQGTEAFF
TRBV10-3	TRBJ1-2	-	TRBD1	15	TGTGCCATCAGTGGGTCGGATGACAGGGCAAACGGCTACACCTTC	CAISGSDDRANGYTF
TRBV7-6	TRBJ1-2	-	-	13	TGTGCCAGCAGCCCACAGGGTAACTATGGCTACACCTTC	CASSPQGNYGYTF
TRBV27	TRBJ2-7	-	TRBD1	14	TGTGCCAGCAGTTCAAGGACAGGGGCAGGCGAGCAGTACTTC	CASSSRTGAGEQYF
TRBV7-3	TRBJ2-1	-	-	20	TGTGCCAGCATTAGGGGTAGGACCGATGGGTCGGCCCGGTCCTACAATGAGCAGTTCTTC	CASIRGRTDGSARSYNEQFF
TRBV11-2	TRBJ1-5	once	-	17	TGTGCCAGCAGTTTGTCGGGAGGGATCGGACGCAATCAGCCCCAGCATTTT	CASSLSGGIGRNQPQHF
TRBV25-1	TRBJ1-1	-	TRBD1	13	TGTGCCAGCACCCACAGGGGATCCACTGAAGCTTTCTTT	CASTHRGSTEAFF
TRBV6-5	TRBJ1-2	-	-	13	TGTGCCAGCAGGCCCCCAGTTAACTATGGCTACACCTTC	CASRPPVNYGYTF
TRBV15	TRBJ1-5	-	TRBD1	16	TGTGCCACCAGCAGAGCGGGCAGGGGGTCTTTTCAGCCCCAGCATTTT	CATSRAGRGSFQPQHF
TRBV9	TRBJ2-3	-	-	17	TGTGCCAGCAGCGGCCCAGACTACCCTACAATCCCAGATACGCAGTATTTT	CASSGPDYPTIPDTQYF
TRBV4-1	TRBJ2-5	-	TRBD2	17	TGCGCCAGCAGCCAAGATCCGACTAGCGGGGGCCAAGAGACCCAGTACTTC	CASSQDPTSGGQETQYF
TRBV20-1	TRBJ1-6	-	TRBD1	10	TGCAGTGTCTGGACAGGTGAACTCCACTTT	CSVWTGELHF
TRBV18	TRBJ2-7	-	-	15	TGTGCCAGCTCACCACAACAGGGAGCTACCTACGAGCAGTACTTC	CASSPQQGATYEQYF
TRBV6-5	TRBJ2-7	-	TRBD1	14	TGTGCCAGCAGTTACTCGACAGGGACCTACGAGCAGTACTTC	CASSYSTGTYEQYF
TRBV4-1	TRBJ2-7	few	TRBD1	15	TGCGCCAGCAGCCAAGGGACAGGGACCCCCTACGAGCAGTACTTC	CASSQGTGTPYEQYF
TRBV7-8	TRBJ2-7	-	-	13	TGTGCCAGCAGCTCGAAATCGGGCTACGAGCAGTACTTC	CASSSKSGYEQYF
TRBV9	TRBJ2-3	once	TRBD1	17	TGTGCCAGCAGCGGGAACCGCAGGGGGCTAGAGTCAGATACGCAGTATTTT	CASSGNRRGLESDTQYF
TRBV15	TRBJ1-5	-	TRBD1	16	TGTGCCACCAGCCCCGTCGGGACAGGCACGAATCAGCCCCAGCATTTT	CATSPVGTGTNQPQHF
TRBV30	TRBJ2-3	-	-	14	TGTGCCCGTGATCGCGGGCCGGGCACAGATACGCAGTATTTT	CARDRGPGTDTQYF
TRBV6-1	TRBJ2-2	-	-	15	TGTGCCAGCAGCTATAACAGGGGGGGCACCGGGGAGCTGTTTTTT	CASSYNRGGTGELFF
TRBV7-2	TRBJ2-7	-	-	15	TGTGCCAGCAGCCCTTCGACAGGAACATCCTACGAGCAGTACTTC	CASSPSTGTSYEQYF
TRBV7-8	TRBJ1-1	-	TRBD1	18	TGTGCCAGCAGCGTAACCGGGACAGGGGAGTTGATGAACACTGAAGCTTTCTTT	CASSVTGTGELMNTEAFF
TRBV4-2	TRBJ2-5	-	TRBD2	17	TGTGCCAGCAGCCAAGACTGGACTAGCGGGGGACCGGAGACCCAGTACTTC	CASSQDWTSGGPETQYF